This record looks at one T cell receptor (beta chain) sequence and its context. The assay was immunoSEQ multiplex PCR, and TCRdb's table has in-frame clones only and misses some. The table has under 100,000 clones, 75% to 95% seen once. Trimming at V came to 6 bases and at J to 0 bases, leaving 8 bases not matched to a gene. Germline V gene data show CDR1 as MNHEY and CDR2 as SVGAGI. This CDR3 is 15 amino acids long. This entry belongs to a study of blood T cell repertoires in COVID-19. The sequence derives from a man in his forties or fifties with acute or convalescent COVID-19. This sequence joins TRBV6-5 and TRBJ2-7, with 7 bases identical to TRBD2. The sequenced sample was peripheral blood. This chain's CDR3 is CASSRSGVSSYEQYF. As DNA, the CDR3 is TGTGCCAGCAGCCGCAGCGGGGTTAGCTCCTACGAGCAGTACTTC.